This T cell receptor beta chain was observed in a study of identical twins (dated by TCRdb to 2016 to 2018). With regard to the full study: TCR alpha and beta repertoires from monozygotic twins, unrelated adults of various ages and cord blood were deep-sequenced to test whether fetal clonotypes persist. To rule out contamination, replicate twin experiments were performed at different times with different library preparation protocols.

Points the paper makes about the study in general: Fewer insertions were carried by abundant cord blood beta clonotypes, a similar but weaker trend appeared in young adult naive repertoires, and no such trend appeared in memory repertoires. Out-of-frame TCR alpha sequences shared between twins showed an excess of low generation-probability sequences compared with coincidental sharing between unrelated individuals. Zero-insertion analyses could be partly confounded by invariant T cells such as MAIT and iNKT, although diverse VJ usage argued against such confounding for most clonotypes. A weaker excess of twin sharing was found in beta out-of-frame sequences because the signal-to-noise ratio was lowered by fewer shared sequences. Because the same donors could not be followed over many years, conclusions were based on cross-sectional statistical analysis. Recombination models systematically underestimated out-of-frame TCR alpha sharing in monozygotic twins but agreed with sharing between unrelated individuals.

The library was produced with 5' RACE. The instrument given in TCRdb is Illumina HiSeq 2000. Template switching added a universal primer binding site, and the final cDNA carried a unique molecular identifier that allowed TCR cDNA molecules to be counted accurately. Specific primers in the conserved constant-segment region were used to synthesize first-strand cDNA for the TCR alpha and beta chains. To control for contamination, every cDNA library was double barcoded, receiving both a SMART-Mk sample barcode and Illumina barcodes. Two successive PCR steps introduced TruSeq adapter sequences along with Illumina sample barcodes. TCR alpha and beta cDNA libraries were sequenced on the Illumina HiSeq platform with custom primers. On the authors' methods: Unique molecular identifiers were extracted from raw reads with MiGEC, and CDR3 positions were determined with MiXCR. For each individual, recombination models were inferred using an EM algorithm with the repgenHMM and IGoR tools. Shared clonotype analysis was performed with the tcR package in R, normalizing sharing by the product of cloneset sizes. Out-of-frame nonproductive sequences were analyzed to study raw recombination free of thymic and clonal selection effects. TCRdb reran the public reads through fastp at Q25 and MiXCR, keeping productive beta chains. CDR3 protein duplicates are merged, each entry listing the most common genes and DNA. None of the V and J calls come from the authors' own analysis; TCRdb made them. Present in this sample are approximately 300,000 distinct CDR3 sequences, 8.5% to 9.5% of which were seen just once. About 7.1% of the sample rests with the top ten.

Its CDR3 holds 14 amino acids, cysteine through phenylalanine. The kept DNA is CDR3 alone, 42 bases in frame from the first base. The germline V gene (reference sequence) gives CDR1 as LNHDA and CDR2 as SQIVND. V is clipped by 2 bases and J by 4 bases, and the sequence between their germline boundaries is 9 bases long. This clonotype has a count of ten or more. No antigen is known for it. No much larger clonotype is one base removed from it; base qualities were not supplied. Every donor was a healthy Caucasian. Three pairs of female monozygotic twins, all aged about 18 to 29 years, made up the twin cohort. Positive isolation kits from Invitrogen were used to isolate CD4+ and CD8+ T cell populations. Another study also made use of these data, one on yellow fever vaccine responses in identical twins. Drawing on the second study: The authors reported that the T cell response to vaccination in identical twins appeared partly convergent and partly personalized. In identical twins, the study followed T cell clones that responded to the vaccine with precision.

This chain is built from TRBV19 and TRBJ1-5, with the identity of the D gene unclear. This TCR came from a woman between 18 and 29 years old in good health. The sample comprised CD8+ T cells sorted from blood. The sequence in DNA is TGTGCCAGTAGTATAATCTACGGTAATCAGCCCCAGCATTTT. This is translated as CASSIIYGNQPQHF.